These 5 T cell receptor beta chains were sequenced from one sample in a study of blood T cell repertoires in COVID-19. Some clones are missing from TCRdb's copy, which holds only in-frame ones; the method was immunoSEQ multiplex PCR. Of over 300,000 clones listed, 88% were seen once; the top ten hold approximately 0.96%. The material sequenced was PBMCs or T cells enriched from blood (not recorded which). The receptors were gathered from a woman aged 30 to 39 with acute COVID-19.

Turning to this clone: Distinct nucleotide sequences in the sample also encode this CDR3. The chain uses TRBV9 and TRBJ1-1, with 10 bases fitting TRBD1. Germline lookup yields CDR1 SGDLS and CDR2 YYNGEE. The CDR3 covers 15 residues. J was trimmed by 1 base and V by 2 bases; bases with no gene match: 2. Written as DNA, the CDR3 is TGTGCCAGCAGCGTCGGGACAGGGGCGAACACTGAAGCTTTCTTT. Protein sequence: CASSVGTGANTEAFF.

V and J are TRBV7-2 and TRBJ2-2; 9 nucleotides align to TRBD1. With V trimmed by 3 bases and J by 7 bases, 6 bases remained unmatched. This CDR3 contains 15 residues. Germline values: CDR1 SGHTA, CDR2 FQGNSA. The CDR3 here is CASSFWTGDGGELFF. DNA for the CDR3: TGTGCCAGCAGCTTTTGGACAGGGGACGGCGGGGAGCTGTTTTTT.

This clone was recorded only once. This chain joins TRBV2 and TRBJ2-1, with D possibly TRBD1 on 5 matching bases. Germline V gives CDR1 SNHLY, CDR2 FYNNEI. This CDR3 comprises 15 residues. V was trimmed by 3 bases and J by 2 bases, leaving 11 bases between them. DNA for the CDR3: TGTGCCAGCAGTGACGTGGGGCGCGCCTACAATGAGCAGTTCTTC. Protein product: CASSDVGRAYNEQFF.

The rearrangement joins TRBV4-2 to TRBJ2-2; 15 bases are shared with TRBD2. The V gene's germline CDR1 is LGHNA and CDR2 YNFKEQ. V gave up 0 bases and J gave up 1 base; unmatched junction bases: 18. This CDR3 comprises 24 residues. The CDR3 coding sequence is TGTGCCAGCAGCCAAGATATTTTCCCCGGACTAGCGGGGGGGCAAAAGGGGAACACCGGGGAGCTGTTTTTT. This codes for CASSQDIFPGLAGGQKGNTGELFF.

The chain combines TRBV24-1 with TRBJ2-3; D is ambiguous. Trimming took 2 bases from V and 1 from J, leaving 6 bases between them. Germline V lookup: CDR1 KGHDR, CDR2 SFDVKD. The CDR3 spans 14 residues. Written as DNA, the CDR3 is TGTGCCACCAGTGATTCAGGCCGCACAGATACGCAGTATTTT. Translation gives CATSDSGRTDTQYF.